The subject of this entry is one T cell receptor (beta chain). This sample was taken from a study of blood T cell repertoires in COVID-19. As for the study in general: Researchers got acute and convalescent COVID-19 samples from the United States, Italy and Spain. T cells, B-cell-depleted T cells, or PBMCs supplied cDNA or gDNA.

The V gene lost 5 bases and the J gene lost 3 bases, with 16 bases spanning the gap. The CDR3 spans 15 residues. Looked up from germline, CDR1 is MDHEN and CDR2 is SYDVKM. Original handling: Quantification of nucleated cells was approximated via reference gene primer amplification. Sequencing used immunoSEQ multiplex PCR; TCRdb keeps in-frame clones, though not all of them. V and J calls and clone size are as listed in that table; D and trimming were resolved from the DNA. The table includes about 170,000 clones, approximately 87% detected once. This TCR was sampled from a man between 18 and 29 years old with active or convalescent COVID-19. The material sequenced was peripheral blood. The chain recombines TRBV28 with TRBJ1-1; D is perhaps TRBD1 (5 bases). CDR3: CASSPGLKGDTEAFF. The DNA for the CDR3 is TGTGCCAGCAGTCCCGGATTGAAAGGGGACACTGAAGCTTTCTTT.